Shown below are 5 T cell receptor beta chains from a single sample sequenced in a study of blood T cell repertoires in COVID-19. The table came from immunoSEQ multiplex PCR; TCRdb's copy has only in-frame clones and leaves some out. Counted here are around 310,000 clones, around 87% occurring once; the ten biggest clones make up roughly 1%. The source material was peripheral blood. The receptors derive from a woman aged 40 to 50 with COVID-19, enrolled during active disease.

The chain couples TRBV4-3 to TRBJ2-7; 9 bases match TRBD1. CDR1 is LGHNA, CDR2 YSLEER, per germline. With V trimmed by 0 bases and J by 2 bases, 5 bases remained unmatched. This CDR3 spans 16 amino acids. The CDR3 spells CASSQDRGQGTYEQYF. Written as DNA, the CDR3 is TGCGCCAGCAGCCAAGATAGGGGACAGGGAACCTACGAGCAGTACTTC.

J is TRBJ1-1 and V is TRBV12-5; the match to TRBD1 covers 8 bases. Germline trimming cut 1 base from V and 7 bases from J; bases unmatched to any gene: 11. Germline V gives CDR1 LGHNT, CDR2 FRNRAP. The CDR3 runs 16 residues. The CDR3, as DNA: TGTGCTAGTGGTTTGGCAATGAATCCAGGGGGCGGTGAAGCTTTCTTT. It is translated as CASGLAMNPGGGEAFF.

The chain recombines TRBV6-2 or TRBV6-3 with TRBJ1-1; D uncertain. The CDR3 totals 14 residues. The germline gives CDR1 MNHEY, CDR2 SVGEGT. V was shortened by 5 bases and J by 0 bases, with 10 bases between the two germline ends. CDR3 protein: CASSPFTVNTEAFF. In nucleotides, the CDR3 is TGTGCCAGCAGTCCCTTCACGGTGAACACTGAAGCTTTCTTT.

This clone was recorded once. The V call is TRBV4-3, the J call TRBJ1-3, with 10 bases fitting TRBD1. Germline loops: CDR1 LGHNA, CDR2 YSLEER. CDR3 length: 16 amino acids. V lost 4 bases and J lost 2; bases outside the gene matches: 5. Here the CDR3 DNA reads TGCGCCAGCAGCCTTACCGACAGGGGGCCTGGAAACACCATATATTTT. Encoded protein: CASSLTDRGPGNTIYF.

The chain is built from TRBV5-4 and TRBJ1-2; 7 bases line up with TRBD1. CDR1 is SGHNT, CDR2 YYREEE, per germline (reference sequence). V lost 4 bases and J lost 4; bases outside the gene matches: 4. The CDR3 consists of 13 residues. In DNA, the CDR3 is TGTGCCAGCAGCCGGGACAGTCTCTATGGCTACACCTTC. Translated, it gives CASSRDSLYGYTF.